The clone carrying this T cell receptor (beta chain) was seen many times. No antigen is known for it. The CDR3 consists of 15 residues. Germline lookup yields CDR1 SGHRS and CDR2 YFSETQ. After removal of 4 bases from V and 6 bases from J, the junction contained 7 bases not matched to a gene. Construction of the TCRbeta library involved unique molecular identifiers. TCRdb re-derived calls from the PCR reads in MiXCR, one entry per CDR3 protein. This sample has approximately 490,000 distinct CDR3 sequences; roughly a tenth occur once, and the top ten carry about 2.1%. The data were taken from a study of T-cell reconstitution after alpha-beta-depleted transplantation in children. Study-wide results and caveats: Newly generated T cells supplied most T-cell counts and diversity one year post-transplant. It was reported that alpha-beta T cells came from several hundred expanded graft clones (about two months after transplant). The origin of high day-60 TCRbeta diversity in some patients lay in surviving recipient T cells and thymic progenitors.

The sequenced sample was PBMCs, obtained before TCRalphabeta/CD19-depleted stem cell transplant. The clonotype comes from a child between 2 and 9 years old with inherited bone marrow failure, due to receive a stem cell transplant. The V and J genes are TRBV5-1 and TRBJ2-1; the match to TRBD2 covers 10 bases. The CDR3 is CASSGLAGDSNEQFF. The CDR3 DNA is TGCGCCAGCAGCGGTCTAGCGGGAGATTCCAATGAGCAGTTCTTC.